This T cell receptor (beta chain) was sequenced for a study of blood T cell repertoires in COVID-19. The CDR3 has 14 amino acids. With 1 base clipped from V and 7 bases from J, the junction kept 4 bases outside the gene matches. Germline CDR1 SGHNT, CDR2 YENEEA. Clinical history reported by participants formed the basis on which cohorts were assigned. TCRdb's copy holds only in-frame clones and misses some; the assay was immunoSEQ multiplex PCR. The sample yields some 200,000 clones, approximately 86% seen once. The TCR was taken from a man in his late teens or twenties with acute COVID-19. Sequenced input: PBMCs or T cells enriched from blood (not recorded which). The chain couples TRBV11-3 to TRBJ2-1; 7 nucleotides agree with TRBD2. CDR3 DNA: TGTGCCAGCAGCTTAGCCACCGGGAGGAATGAGCAGTTCTTC. Translating it yields CASSLATGRNEQFF.